This TCR beta chain came from a study of blood T cell repertoires in COVID-19. The overall study: COVID-19 samples from acute and convalescent phases originated in the United States, Italy and Spain. PBMCs, B-cell-depleted T cells, or T cells provided the cDNA or gDNA that made up the material.

The study assigned cohorts using participant-reported clinical history. As originally analysed: Estimated nucleated cell counts came from reference gene primer amplification. Profiled with immunoSEQ multiplex PCR; TCRdb holds only in-frame clones, not every one. V and J calls and clone size are copied from that table; D and trimming were computed from the DNA. The data contain approximately 300,000 clones, nearly 90% of them seen just once; the ten biggest clones take up 3.5% to 4.5%. From germline, CDR1 is MNHEY and CDR2 SMNVEV (reference sequence). The CDR3 is 18 residues long. V shed 2 bases, J shed 8 bases, and the junction held 11 bases outside the gene matches.

This receptor was taken from a woman under 30 with acute COVID-19. Sequenced sample: PBMCs or T cells enriched from blood (not recorded which). The rearrangement links TRBV27 to TRBJ2-2, with TRBD2 matching 13 bases. CDR3 coding DNA: TGTGCCAGCAGTTTACTAGACGGGGGACTAGCGGGACAAGGGGAGCTGTTTTTT. Protein product: CASSLLDGGLAGQGELFF.